This TCR beta chain came from a study of blood T cell repertoires in COVID-19. In the study overall: Samples came from the United States, Italy and Spain, spanning acute and convalescent COVID-19. PBMCs, B-cell-depleted T cells, or T cells provided the cDNA or gDNA that made up the material.

In the source study's methods: From reference gene primer amplification, estimates of nucleated cell counts were derived. The method was immunoSEQ multiplex PCR; TCRdb's version includes in-frame clones alone and lacks a portion of them. V, J and clone size are taken as reported in that table, and D and trimming were inferred from the DNA itself. The data hold approximately 160,000 clones, with about 82% observed a single time. This CDR3 spans 14 amino acids. Trimming removed 0 bases from V and 5 bases from J, with 8 bases in between. Per the germline V gene, CDR1 is LGHNA and CDR2 is YNFKEQ. This clonotype was obtained from a man over 45 with active or convalescent COVID-19. The gene calls are TRBV4-2 and TRBJ1-5, with D tentatively TRBD1 (5 bases). The sequencing sample was made of peripheral blood. This CDR3 is CASSQEGLYQPQHF. DNA of the CDR3: TGTGCCAGCAGCCAAGAGGGGCTCTATCAGCCCCAGCATTTT.